The next 5 T cell receptor beta chains were all read from a single sample in a study of cytomegalovirus exposure and HLA in healthy donors (dated by TCRdb to about 2017). Receptors were amplified or captured by the immunoSEQ multiplex PCR assay. The table was pulled from immuneACCESS by TCRdb, which kept in-frame rearrangements only. Such tables lose some clones; where checked, under half of the loss comes from unresolved V genes, and the rest has no known cause. Recorded for this sample are about 250,000 clones; roughly 90% of them occurred a single time. The top ten hold around 13% of the sample. Sequenced material: PBMCs. These receptors were collected from a man between 18 and 29 years old in good health and CMV-seropositive.

This chain joins TRBV5-6 and TRBJ1-1; D gene ambiguous. V was trimmed by 2 bases and J by 2 bases, leaving 16 bases between them. Looked up from germline, CDR1 is SGHDT and CDR2 is YYEEEE. This CDR3 spans 16 amino acids. The CDR3 loop is CASSLAHGGANTEAFF. The CDR3 region has the DNA TGTGCCAGCAGCTTAGCCCATGGAGGAGCCAACACTGAAGCTTTCTTT.

The J gene is TRBJ1-2, the V gene TRBV28; D possibly corresponds to TRBD1 (5 bases). Trimming removed 4 bases from V and 2 bases from J, with 20 bases in between. Germline V gene lookup returns CDR1 MDHEN and CDR2 SYDVKM. The length of the CDR3 is 17 residues. The CDR3 DNA follows: TGTGCCAGCAGTTCTGTTATTATGGGACTAAACAACTATGGCTACACCTTC. This translates into CASSSVIMGLNNYGYTF.

V gene TRBV15 combines with J gene TRBJ2-7, with TRBD1 matching over 8 bases. The CDR3 spans 13 residues. CDR1 is LNHNV, CDR2 YYDKDF, per germline (reference sequence). Losses at the gene ends were 0 bases for V and 7 bases for J; bases not matched to a gene: 2. CDR3 nucleotides: TGTGCCACCAGCAGAGATAACAGGGGGGAGCAGTACTTC. Its translation is CATSRDNRGEQYF.

The chain is built from TRBV18 and TRBJ2-7; 7 nucleotides agree with TRBD1. J was trimmed by 2 bases and V by 4 bases; bases with no gene match: 5. CDR1 is KGHSH and CDR2 is LQKENI in the germline V gene. The CDR3 runs 14 residues. CDR3 in amino acids: CASSQARGTYEQYF. The CDR3 DNA sequence: TGTGCCAGCTCACAGGCCAGGGGGACCTACGAGCAGTACTTC.

V gene TRBV30 combines with J gene TRBJ2-2; 8 positions agree with TRBD2. The CDR3 runs to 19 residues. With V trimmed by 3 bases and J by 6 bases, 21 bases remained unmatched. Germline V gene data show CDR1 as GTSNPN and CDR2 as SVGIG (reference sequence). The chain's CDR3 is CAWRNRLRGGTSYPGELFF. CDR3 in DNA: TGTGCCTGGAGAAACCGTCTTAGGGGTGGGACTAGTTATCCCGGGGAGCTGTTTTTT. The full variable domain, in which reference TRBV30 and TRBJ2-2 provide the parts outside the CDR3, is SQTIHQWPATLVQPVGSPLSLECTVEGTSNPNLYWYRQAAGRGLQLLFYSVGIGQISSEVPQNLSASRPQDRQFILSSKKLLLSDSGFYLCAWRNRLRGGTSYPGELFFGEGSRLTVL.